A single T cell receptor (beta chain) is shown here with its context. What it binds is unknown. This entry is derived from a study of T cell responses to AZD1222 COVID-19 vaccine. Study findings and constraints: Spike-specific TCR breadth and depth went up after people got two AZD1222 doses. Close to half of spike-specific TCRs reportedly recognize unmutated variant regions. The donors showed a predominance of white British ancestry and of females, with possible underestimation of clonal diversity.

The CDR3 is made up of 19 amino acids. CDR1 and CDR2 (germline): SGHAT, FQNNGV. V was pared by 3 bases and J by 4 bases, with 16 bases of the junction left unmatched. The repertoire was sequenced with immunoSEQ multiplex PCR; TCRdb's copy has only in-frame clones and lacks some. Among 130,000 to 150,000 clones listed, approximately 91% were seen once. The sequenced sample was peripheral blood, obtained 28 days after the second AZD1222 dose. The genes are TRBV11-2 and TRBJ2-5; 11 positions match TRBD2. The origin of this receptor is an adult who received the AZD1222 COVID-19 vaccine. The CDR3 here is CASSFLSGTSGRIGETQYF. In DNA form, the CDR3 reads TGTGCCAGCAGCTTCCTTTCCGGGACTAGCGGTCGGATAGGAGAGACCCAGTACTTC.